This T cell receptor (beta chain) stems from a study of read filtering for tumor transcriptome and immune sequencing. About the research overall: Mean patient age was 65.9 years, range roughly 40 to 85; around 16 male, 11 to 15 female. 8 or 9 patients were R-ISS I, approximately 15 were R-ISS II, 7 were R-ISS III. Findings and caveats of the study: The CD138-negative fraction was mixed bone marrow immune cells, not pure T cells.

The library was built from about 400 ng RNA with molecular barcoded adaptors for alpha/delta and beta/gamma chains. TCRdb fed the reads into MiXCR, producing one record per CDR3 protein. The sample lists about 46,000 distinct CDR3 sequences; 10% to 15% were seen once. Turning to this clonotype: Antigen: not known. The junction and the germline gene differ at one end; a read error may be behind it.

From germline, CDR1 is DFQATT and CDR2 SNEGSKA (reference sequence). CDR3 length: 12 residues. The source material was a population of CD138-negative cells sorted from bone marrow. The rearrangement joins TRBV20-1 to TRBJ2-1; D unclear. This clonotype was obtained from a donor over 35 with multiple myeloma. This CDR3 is CSASLVDNEQLF. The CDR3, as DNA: TGCAGTGCCAGTCTAGTGGATAATGAGCAGCTCTTC.